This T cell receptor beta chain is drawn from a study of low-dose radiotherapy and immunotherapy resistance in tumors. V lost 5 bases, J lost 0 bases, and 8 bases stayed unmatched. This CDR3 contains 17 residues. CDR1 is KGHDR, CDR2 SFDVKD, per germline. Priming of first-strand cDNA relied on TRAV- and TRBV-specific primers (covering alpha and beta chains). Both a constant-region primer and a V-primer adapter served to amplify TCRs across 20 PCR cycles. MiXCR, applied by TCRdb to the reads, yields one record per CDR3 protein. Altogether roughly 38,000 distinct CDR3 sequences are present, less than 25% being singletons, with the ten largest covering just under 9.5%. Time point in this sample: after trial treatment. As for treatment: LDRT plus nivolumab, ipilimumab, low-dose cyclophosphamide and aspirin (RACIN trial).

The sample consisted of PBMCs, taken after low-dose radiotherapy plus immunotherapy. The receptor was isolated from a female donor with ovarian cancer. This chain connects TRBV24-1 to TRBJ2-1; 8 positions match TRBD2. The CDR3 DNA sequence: TGTGCCACCAGTGGGGGCATAGCGGGGAGCTCCTACAATGAGCAGTTCTTC. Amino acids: CATSGGIAGSSYNEQFF.